The next 13 T cell receptor beta chains were all read from a single sample in a study of blood T cell repertoires in COVID-19. Clones were sequenced by immunoSEQ multiplex PCR, and TCRdb holds only the in-frame ones, with some missing. The sample lists around 65,000 clones; approximately 78% were seen once. Specimen: peripheral blood. Receptors originate from a human donor in a cohort sampled during active COVID-19.

This clone was counted a single time. The chain is built from TRBV2 and TRBJ2-1; 10 bases map to TRBD2. The germline gives CDR1 SNHLY, CDR2 FYNNEI. Germline trimming cut 9 bases from V and 4 bases from J; bases unmatched to any gene: 3. The CDR3 covers 13 residues. This CDR3 is CASQRGGYNEQFF. DNA of the CDR3: TGTGCCAGTCAGCGGGGGGGGTACAATGAGCAGTTCTTC.

V gene TRBV3-1 (or the pseudogene TRBV3-2) combines with J gene TRBJ2-3; perhaps TRBD2 as D (5 bases). V lost 1 base and J 0 bases, leaving 11 bases between the germline ends. The CDR3 has 16 residues. Germline values: CDR1 LGHDT, CDR2 YNNKEL (reference sequence). This CDR3 reads CASSQGPRTSTDTQYF. The CDR3 DNA follows: TGTGCCAGCAGCCAAGGCCCCCGGACTAGCACAGATACGCAGTATTTT.

The genes are TRBV7-2 and TRBJ2-1; maybe TRBD2 (5 bases). The V and J ends lost 7 bases and 10 bases respectively, with 20 bases between them. The CDR3 has 14 amino acids. The germline V gene has CDR1 SGHTA and CDR2 FQGNSA. The CDR3 here is CASTASGDRGEQFF. The CDR3 nucleotides read TGTGCCAGCACTGCCTCGGGTGACCGAGGGGAGCAGTTCTTC.

The table lists this clone with a count of one. This chain connects TRBV7-8 to TRBJ2-2, with TRBD2 matching over 13 bases. The CDR3 runs to 17 residues. The germline V gene encodes CDR1 SGHVS and CDR2 FQNEAQ. The trim removed 5 bases at V and 6 bases at J, leaving 9 bases unmatched. The CDR3 bases are TGTGCCAGCAGCCCTAGAACTAGCGGGGGGGCCCCCGGGGAGCTGTTTTTT. Translating gives CASSPRTSGGAPGELFF.

The rearrangement links TRBV4-1 to TRBJ2-5; maybe TRBD2 (5 bases). The V gene's germline CDR1 is MGHRA and CDR2 YSYEKL. The CDR3 extends over 12 amino acids. Between the trimmed V and J ends, which lost 2 bases and 7 bases, there was a span of 8 bases. CDR3 residues: CASSQSRGTQYF. The DNA for the CDR3 is TGCGCCAGCAGCCAAAGCCGGGGGACCCAGTACTTC.

This chain joins TRBV21-1 and TRBJ2-1; TRBD2 is taken as the D call from the table, unchecked against the DNA. TRBV21-1 corresponds to a pseudogene. The CDR3 runs 14 residues. The CDR3 is CSPRGGGSYNEQFF. The CDR3 DNA follows: TGTTCCCCCCGGGGGGGTGGCTCCTACAATGAGCAGTTCTTC.

J is TRBJ1-6 and V is TRBV5-1, with D maybe TRBD1 (5 bases). The CDR3 covers 15 residues. Germline V gene data show CDR1 as SGHRS and CDR2 as YFSETQ. Trimming removed 4 bases from V and 7 bases from J, with 15 bases in between. The CDR3 coding sequence is TGCGCCAGCAGCCCAAGGACAAGTCCGAATTCACCCCTCCACTTT. Translating gives CASSPRTSPNSPLHF.

This rearrangement joins TRBV14 to TRBJ1-5; D call uncertain. Germline V gene lookup returns CDR1 SGHDN and CDR2 FVKESK. Trimming took 6 bases from V and 0 from J, leaving 6 bases between them. This CDR3 region has 13 residues. The CDR3 DNA follows: TGTGCCAGCAGTTCAAATAGCAATCAGCCCCAGCATTTT. Its translation is CASSSNSNQPQHF.

This sequence joins TRBV10-1 and TRBJ2-5, with 7 bases identical to TRBD2. Germline assignment: CDR1 WNHNN and CDR2 SYGVQD (reference sequence). This CDR3 is 14 amino acids long. With 5 bases clipped from V and 1 base from J, the junction kept 4 bases outside the gene matches. The DNA for the CDR3 is TGCGCCAGCAGTTTAGCGGGCAGCCAAGAGACCCAGTACTTC. Amino acids: CASSLAGSQETQYF.

This sequence joins TRBV5-4 and TRBJ1-6, with 7 bases lining up with TRBD1. V gave up 4 bases and J gave up 9 bases; unmatched junction bases: 4. The CDR3 contains 13 residues. Germline V lookup: CDR1 SGHNT, CDR2 YYREEE (reference sequence). CDR3 loop: CASSRDSSSPLHF. The CDR3 bases are TGTGCCAGCAGCCGGGACAGTAGTTCACCCCTCCACTTT.

V is TRBV18 and J is TRBJ1-2; no reliable D call. The CDR3 runs to 13 residues. V lost 3 bases to trimming and J lost 3 bases, with 8 bases between them. Looked up from germline, CDR1 is KGHSH and CDR2 is LQKENI. CDR3 DNA sequence: TGTGCCAGCTCACCGGAAGGAGACTATGGCTACACCTTC. Encoded protein: CASSPEGDYGYTF.

The J gene is TRBJ1-5, the V gene TRBV29-1; a weak D match, TRBD1 (5 bases). V was trimmed by 4 bases and J by 0 bases, leaving 10 bases between them. Germline assignment: CDR1 SQVTM and CDR2 ANQGSEA. This CDR3 region has 14 residues. The CDR3 DNA sequence: TGCAGCGTTGCAGGGTACGATAGCAATCAGCCCCAGCATTTT. Translation: CSVAGYDSNQPQHF.

The V and J genes are TRBV7-2 and TRBJ1-2, with 9 bases fitting TRBD1. This CDR3 is 13 amino acids long. V trimming: 5 bases; J trimming: 7 bases; junction bases outside the gene matches: 5. From germline, CDR1 is SGHTA and CDR2 FQGNSA. DNA for the CDR3: TGTGCCAGCAGCCCAACAGGGGGCTTTGGCTACACCTTC. Its protein is CASSPTGGFGYTF. Full variable domain (missing parts from reference TRBV7-2 and TRBJ1-2): GAGVSQSPSNKVTEKGKDVELRCDPISGHTALYWYRQSLGQGLEFLIYFQGNSAPDKSGLPSDRFSAERTGGSVSTLTIQRTQQEDSAVYLCASSPTGGFGYTFGSGTRLTVV.